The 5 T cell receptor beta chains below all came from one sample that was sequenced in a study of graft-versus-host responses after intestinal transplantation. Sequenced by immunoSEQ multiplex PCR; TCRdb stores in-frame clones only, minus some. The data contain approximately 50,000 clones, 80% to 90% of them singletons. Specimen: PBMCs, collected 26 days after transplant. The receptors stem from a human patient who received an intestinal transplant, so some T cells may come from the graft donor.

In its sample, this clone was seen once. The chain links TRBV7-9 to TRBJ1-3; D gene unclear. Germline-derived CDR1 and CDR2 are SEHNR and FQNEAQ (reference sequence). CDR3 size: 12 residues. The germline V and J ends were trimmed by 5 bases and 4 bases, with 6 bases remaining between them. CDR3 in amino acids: CASSPTGNTIYF. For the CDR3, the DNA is TGTGCCAGCAGCCCGACAGGAAACACCATATATTTT.

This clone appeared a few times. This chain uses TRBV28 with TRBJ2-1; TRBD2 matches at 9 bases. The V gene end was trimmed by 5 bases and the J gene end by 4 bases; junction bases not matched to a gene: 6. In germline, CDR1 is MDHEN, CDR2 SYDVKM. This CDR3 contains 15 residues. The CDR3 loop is CASSRGLADYNEQFF. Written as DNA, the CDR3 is TGTGCCAGCAGTCGGGGACTAGCCGATTACAATGAGCAGTTCTTC. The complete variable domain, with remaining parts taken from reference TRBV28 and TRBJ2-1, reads DVKVTQSSRYLVKRTGEKVFLECVQDMDHENMFWYRQDPGLGLRLIYFSYDVKMKEKGDIPEGYSVSREKKERFSLILESASTNQTSMYLCASSRGLADYNEQFFGPGTRLTVL.

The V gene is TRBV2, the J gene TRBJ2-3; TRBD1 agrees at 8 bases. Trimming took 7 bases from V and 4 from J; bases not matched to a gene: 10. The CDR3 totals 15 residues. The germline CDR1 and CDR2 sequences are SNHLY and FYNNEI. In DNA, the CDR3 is TGTGCCAGCAACGGACAGGGTTTAAGCGCAGATACGCAGTATTTT. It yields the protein CASNGQGLSADTQYF.

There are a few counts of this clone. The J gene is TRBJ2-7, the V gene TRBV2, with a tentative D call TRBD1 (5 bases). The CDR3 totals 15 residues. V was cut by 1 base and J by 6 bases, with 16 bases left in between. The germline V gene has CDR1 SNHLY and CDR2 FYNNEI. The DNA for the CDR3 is TGTGCCAGCAGTGAAGGTTGGGGCACCTTGGGCGAGCAGTACGTC. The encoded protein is CASSEGWGTLGEQYV.

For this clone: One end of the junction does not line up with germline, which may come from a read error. The CDR3 DNA sequence: TGTGCTAGCAGCTTAGCGGGGGGGGGTGAGCAGTTCTTC. The encoded protein is CASSLAGGGEQFF. The chain is built from TRBV7-7 and TRBJ2-1; TRBD2 matches at 11 bases. This CDR3 comprises 13 residues. Germline V gene sequence: CDR1 SSHAT, CDR2 FNYEAQ (reference sequence).